This TCR beta chain was sequenced in a study of blood T cells in healthy people across ages. For the second PCR, which ran for 7 to 11 cycles, a sample-barcoded 5' primer and a J-beta primer mix were used. TCRdb ran MiXCR on the 5' RACE reads and lists one entry per CDR3 protein. The data contain around 790,000 distinct CDR3 sequences, under 55% of them singletons. CDR1 is SQVTM, CDR2 ANQGSEA, per germline. This CDR3 comprises 16 residues. J was trimmed by 1 base and V by 4 bases; bases with no gene match: 12. The material sequenced was blood. The chain uses TRBV29-1 and TRBJ1-2; 7 bases match TRBD1. The clonotype originates from a man between 60 and 75 years old in good health. Here the CDR3 reads CSVGVLGTAVNYGYTF. Here the CDR3 DNA reads TGCAGCGTTGGAGTCCTGGGGACAGCGGTTAACTATGGCTACACCTTC.